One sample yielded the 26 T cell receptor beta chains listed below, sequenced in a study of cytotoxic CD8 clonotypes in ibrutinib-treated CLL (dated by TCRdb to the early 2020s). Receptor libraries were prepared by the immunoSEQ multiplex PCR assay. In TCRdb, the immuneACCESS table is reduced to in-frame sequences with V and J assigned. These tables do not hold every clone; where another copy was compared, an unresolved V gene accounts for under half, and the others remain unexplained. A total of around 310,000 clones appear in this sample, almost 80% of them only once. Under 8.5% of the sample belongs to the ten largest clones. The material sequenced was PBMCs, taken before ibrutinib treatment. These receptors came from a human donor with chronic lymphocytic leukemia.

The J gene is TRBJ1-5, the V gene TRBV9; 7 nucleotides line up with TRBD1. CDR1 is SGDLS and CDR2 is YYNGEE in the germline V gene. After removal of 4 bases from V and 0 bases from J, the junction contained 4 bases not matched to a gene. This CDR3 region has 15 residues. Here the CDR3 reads CASSPGQDSNQPQHF. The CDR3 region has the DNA TGTGCCAGCAGCCCAGGACAGGATAGCAATCAGCCCCAGCATTTT.

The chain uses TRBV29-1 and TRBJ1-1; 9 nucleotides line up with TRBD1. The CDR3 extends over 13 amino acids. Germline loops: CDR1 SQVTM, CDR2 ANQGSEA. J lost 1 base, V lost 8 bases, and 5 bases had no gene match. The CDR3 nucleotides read TGCAGCTCGAAGACAGGGGGGAACACTGAAGCTTTCTTT. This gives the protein CSSKTGGNTEAFF.

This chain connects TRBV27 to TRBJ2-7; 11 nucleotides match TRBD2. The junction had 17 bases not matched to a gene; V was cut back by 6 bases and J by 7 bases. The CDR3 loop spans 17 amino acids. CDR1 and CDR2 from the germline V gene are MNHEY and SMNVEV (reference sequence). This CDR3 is CASSEQRPGLAAYEQYF. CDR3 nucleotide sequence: TGTGCCAGCAGCGAACAGAGACCGGGACTAGCGGCGTATGAGCAGTACTTC.

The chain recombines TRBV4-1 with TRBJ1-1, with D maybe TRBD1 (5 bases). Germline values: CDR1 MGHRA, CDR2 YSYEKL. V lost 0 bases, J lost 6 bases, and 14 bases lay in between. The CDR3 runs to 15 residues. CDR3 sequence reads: CASSQDQGVRAEAFF. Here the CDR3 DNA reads TGCGCCAGCAGCCAAGACCAAGGGGTGAGGGCTGAAGCTTTCTTT.

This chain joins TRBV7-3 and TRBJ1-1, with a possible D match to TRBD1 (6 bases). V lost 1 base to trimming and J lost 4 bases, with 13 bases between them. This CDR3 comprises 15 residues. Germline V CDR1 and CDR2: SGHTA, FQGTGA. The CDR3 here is CASSLMGRDITEAFF. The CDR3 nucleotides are TGTGCCAGCAGCTTAATGGGACGGGACATCACTGAAGCTTTCTTT.

As DNA, the CDR3 is TGCGCCAGCAGCCCGGGGGGGTTTCCCTACGAGCAGTACTTC. Its translation is CASSPGGFPYEQYF. V gene TRBV4-3 combines with J gene TRBJ2-7, with TRBD2 identical over 8 bases. After removal of 4 bases from V and 2 bases from J, the junction contained 4 bases not matched to a gene. There are 14 residues in the CDR3. CDR1 LGHNA and CDR2 YSLEER come from the germline V gene.

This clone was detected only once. The chain's CDR3 is CAISESDRGAYEQYF. In DNA, the CDR3 is TGTGCCATCAGTGAGTCCGACAGGGGGGCCTACGAGCAGTACTTC. V usage is TRBV10-3 and J usage is TRBJ2-7, with TRBD1 identical over 9 bases. Germline CDR1 is ENHRY and CDR2 is SYGVKD. The ends lost 0 bases at V and 2 bases at J; junction bases unmatched: 2. The CDR3 loop spans 15 amino acids.

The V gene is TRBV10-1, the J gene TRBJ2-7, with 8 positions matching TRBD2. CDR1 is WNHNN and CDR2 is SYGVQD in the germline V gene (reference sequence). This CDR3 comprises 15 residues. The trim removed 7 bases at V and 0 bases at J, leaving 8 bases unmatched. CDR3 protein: CASTSGGGSSYEQYF. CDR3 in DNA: TGCGCCAGCACCTCGGGGGGGGGAAGCTCCTACGAGCAGTACTTC.

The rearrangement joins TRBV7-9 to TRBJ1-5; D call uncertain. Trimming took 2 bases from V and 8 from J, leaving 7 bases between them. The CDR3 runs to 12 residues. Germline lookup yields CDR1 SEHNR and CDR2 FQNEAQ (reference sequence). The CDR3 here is CASSLNLEPQHF. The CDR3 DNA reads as TGTGCCAGCAGCTTAAATTTGGAGCCCCAGCATTTT.

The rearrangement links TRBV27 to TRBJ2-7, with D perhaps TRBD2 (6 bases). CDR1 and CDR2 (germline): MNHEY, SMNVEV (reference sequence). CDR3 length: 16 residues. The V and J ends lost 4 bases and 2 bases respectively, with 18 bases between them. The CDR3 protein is CASSSDWASETYEQYF. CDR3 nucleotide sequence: TGTGCCAGCAGTTCCGACTGGGCTAGCGAGACCTACGAGCAGTACTTC.

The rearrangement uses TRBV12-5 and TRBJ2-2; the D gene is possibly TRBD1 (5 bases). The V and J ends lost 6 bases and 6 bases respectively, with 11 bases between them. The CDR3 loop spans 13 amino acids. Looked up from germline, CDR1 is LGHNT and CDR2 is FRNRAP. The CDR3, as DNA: TGTGCTAGTGGCCAGGGCAGACCCGGGGAGCTGTTTTTT. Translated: CASGQGRPGELFF.

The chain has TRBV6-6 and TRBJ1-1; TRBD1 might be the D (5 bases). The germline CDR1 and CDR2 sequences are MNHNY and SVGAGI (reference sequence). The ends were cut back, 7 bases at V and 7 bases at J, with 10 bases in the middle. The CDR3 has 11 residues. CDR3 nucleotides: TGTGCCAGCACCACGGGGGTTGAAGCTTTCTTT. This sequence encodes CASTTGVEAFF.

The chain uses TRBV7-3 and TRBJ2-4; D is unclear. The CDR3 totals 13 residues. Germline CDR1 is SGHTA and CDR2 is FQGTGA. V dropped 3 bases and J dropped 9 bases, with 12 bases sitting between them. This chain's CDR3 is CASSFDDGSIQYF. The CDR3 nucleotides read TGTGCCAGCAGCTTTGACGACGGCAGCATTCAGTACTTC.

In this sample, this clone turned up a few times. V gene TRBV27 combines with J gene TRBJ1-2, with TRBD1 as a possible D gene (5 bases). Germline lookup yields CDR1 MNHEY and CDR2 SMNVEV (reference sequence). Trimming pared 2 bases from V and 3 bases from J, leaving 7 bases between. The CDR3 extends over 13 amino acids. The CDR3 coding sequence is TGTGCCAGCAGTTTAGGGGCCGACTATGGCTACACCTTC. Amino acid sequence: CASSLGADYGYTF.

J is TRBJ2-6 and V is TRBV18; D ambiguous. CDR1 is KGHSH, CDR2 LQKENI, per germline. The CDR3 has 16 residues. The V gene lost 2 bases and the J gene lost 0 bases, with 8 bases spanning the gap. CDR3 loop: CASSPSRVSGANVLTF. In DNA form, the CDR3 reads TGTGCCAGCTCACCAAGTAGGGTCTCTGGGGCCAACGTCCTGACTTTC.

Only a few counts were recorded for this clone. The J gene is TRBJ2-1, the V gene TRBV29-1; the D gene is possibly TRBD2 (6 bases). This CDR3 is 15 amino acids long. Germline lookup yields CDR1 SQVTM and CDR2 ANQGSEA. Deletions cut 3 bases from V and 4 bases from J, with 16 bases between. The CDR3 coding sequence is TGCAGCGTTGACGACCCGGGGGATACATACAATGAGCAGTTCTTC. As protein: CSVDDPGDTYNEQFF.

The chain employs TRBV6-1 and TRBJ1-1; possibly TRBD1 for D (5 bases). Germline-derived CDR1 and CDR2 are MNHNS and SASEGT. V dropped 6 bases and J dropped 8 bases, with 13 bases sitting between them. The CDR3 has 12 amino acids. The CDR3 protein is CASRGPRLEAFF. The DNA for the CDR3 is TGTGCCAGCAGGGGACCCCGACTCGAAGCTTTCTTT.

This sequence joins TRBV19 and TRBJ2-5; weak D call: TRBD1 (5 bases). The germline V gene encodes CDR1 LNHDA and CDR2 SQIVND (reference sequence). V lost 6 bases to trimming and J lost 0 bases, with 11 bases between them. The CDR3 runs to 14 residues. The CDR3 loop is CASRTQGNQETQYF. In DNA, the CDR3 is TGTGCCAGTAGAACTCAGGGTAACCAAGAGACCCAGTACTTC.

The CDR3 spells CASSPPTGVNTEAFF. Here the CDR3 DNA reads TGTGCCAGCAGCCCTCCGACAGGGGTGAACACTGAAGCTTTCTTT. The chain has TRBV7-9 and TRBJ1-1; TRBD1 aligns across 8 bases. V was clipped by 5 bases and J by 0 bases; unmatched bases: 5. The CDR3 totals 15 residues. The germline CDR1 and CDR2 sequences are SEHNR and FQNEAQ (reference sequence).

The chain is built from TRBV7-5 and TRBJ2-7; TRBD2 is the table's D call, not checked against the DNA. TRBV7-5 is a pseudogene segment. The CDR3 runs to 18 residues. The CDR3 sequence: CVRSLSSNNGGPDEEQYF. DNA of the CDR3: TGTGTCAGAAGCTTATCTTCCAACAACGGAGGGCCCGATGAGGAGCAGTACTTC.

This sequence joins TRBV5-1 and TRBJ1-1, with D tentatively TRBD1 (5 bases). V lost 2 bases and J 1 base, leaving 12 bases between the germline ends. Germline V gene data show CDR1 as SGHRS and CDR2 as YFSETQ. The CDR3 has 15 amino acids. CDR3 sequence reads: CASSFGGPQNTEAFF. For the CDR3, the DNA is TGCGCCAGCAGCTTCGGGGGACCTCAGAACACTGAAGCTTTCTTT.

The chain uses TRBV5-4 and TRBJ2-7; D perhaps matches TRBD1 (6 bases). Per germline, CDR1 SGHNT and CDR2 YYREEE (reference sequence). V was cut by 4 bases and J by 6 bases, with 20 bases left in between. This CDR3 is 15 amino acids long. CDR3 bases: TGTGCCAGCAGCCAAAAAACAGGGTACCGAGCCGAGCAGTACTTC. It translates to CASSQKTGYRAEQYF. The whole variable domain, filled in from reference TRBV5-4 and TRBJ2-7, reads ETGVTQSPTHLIKTRGQQVTLRCSSQSGHNTVSWYQQALGQGPQFIFQYYREEENGRGNFPPRFSGLQFPNYSSELNVNALELDDSALYLCASSQKTGYRAEQYFGPGTRLTVT.

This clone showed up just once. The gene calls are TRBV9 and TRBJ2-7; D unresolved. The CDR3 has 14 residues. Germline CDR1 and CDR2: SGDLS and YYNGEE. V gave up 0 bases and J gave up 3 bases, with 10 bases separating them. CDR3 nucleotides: TGTGCCAGCAGCGTAGGCTCCGGCCTCTACGAGCAGTACTTC. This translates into CASSVGSGLYEQYF.

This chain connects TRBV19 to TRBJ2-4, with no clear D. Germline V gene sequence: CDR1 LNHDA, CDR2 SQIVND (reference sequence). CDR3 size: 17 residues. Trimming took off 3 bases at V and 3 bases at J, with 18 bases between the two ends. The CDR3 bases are TGTGCCAGTAGTATGCCCCGACTGATTATCGGCAAAAACATTCAGTACTTC. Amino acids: CASSMPRLIIGKNIQYF.

The DNA of the CDR3 is TGTGCCAGCAGTACCGGGGATGAAGAGACCCAGTACTTC. Translation: CASSTGDEETQYF. The chain has TRBV2 and TRBJ2-5; maybe TRBD2 (5 bases). The V and J ends lost 5 bases and 3 bases respectively, with 10 bases between them. There are 13 residues in the CDR3. Germline loops: CDR1 SNHLY, CDR2 FYNNEI.

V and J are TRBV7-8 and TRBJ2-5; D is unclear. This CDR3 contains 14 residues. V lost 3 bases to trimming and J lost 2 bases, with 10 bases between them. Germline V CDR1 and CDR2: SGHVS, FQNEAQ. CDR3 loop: CASSLEWGQETQYF. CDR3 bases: TGTGCCAGCAGCTTGGAGTGGGGTCAAGAGACCCAGTACTTC.